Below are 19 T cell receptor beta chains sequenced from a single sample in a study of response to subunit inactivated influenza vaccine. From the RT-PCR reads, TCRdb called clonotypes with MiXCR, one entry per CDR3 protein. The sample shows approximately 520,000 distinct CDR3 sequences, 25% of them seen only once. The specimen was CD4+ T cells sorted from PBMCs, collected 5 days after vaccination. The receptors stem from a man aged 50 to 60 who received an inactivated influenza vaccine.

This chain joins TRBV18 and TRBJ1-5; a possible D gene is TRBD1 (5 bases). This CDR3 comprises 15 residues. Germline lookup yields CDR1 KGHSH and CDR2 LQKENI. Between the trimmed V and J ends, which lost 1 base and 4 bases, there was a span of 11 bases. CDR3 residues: CASSPRGTPNQPQHF. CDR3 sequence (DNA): TGTGCCAGCTCACCACGGGGGACCCCGAATCAGCCCCAGCATTTT.

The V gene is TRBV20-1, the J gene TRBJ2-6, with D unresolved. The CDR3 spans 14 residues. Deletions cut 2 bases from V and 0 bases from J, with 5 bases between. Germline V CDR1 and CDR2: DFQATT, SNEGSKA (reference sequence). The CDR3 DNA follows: TGCAGTGCTAGATGGGCCTCTGGGGCCAACGTCCTGACTTTC. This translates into CSARWASGANVLTF.

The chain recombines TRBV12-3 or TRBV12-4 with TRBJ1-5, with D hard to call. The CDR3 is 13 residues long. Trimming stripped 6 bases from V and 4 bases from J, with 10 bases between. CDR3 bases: TGTGCCAGCAGCACGACACAAAATCAGCCCCAGCATTTT. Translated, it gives CASSTTQNQPQHF.

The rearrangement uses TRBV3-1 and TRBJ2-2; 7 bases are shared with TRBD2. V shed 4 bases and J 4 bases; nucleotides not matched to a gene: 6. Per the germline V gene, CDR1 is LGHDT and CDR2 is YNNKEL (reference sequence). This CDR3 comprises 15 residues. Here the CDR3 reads CASSLQRGGTGELFF. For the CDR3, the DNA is TGTGCCAGCAGCCTCCAGCGGGGCGGCACCGGGGAGCTGTTTTTT.

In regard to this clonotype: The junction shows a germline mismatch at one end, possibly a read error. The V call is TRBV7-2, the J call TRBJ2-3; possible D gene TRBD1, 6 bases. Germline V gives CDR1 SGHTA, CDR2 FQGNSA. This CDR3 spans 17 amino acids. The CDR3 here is CARSLAWPGTSTDTQYF. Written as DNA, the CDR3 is TGTGCCCGCAGCTTAGCGTGGCCCGGGACAAGCACAGATACGCAGTATTTT.

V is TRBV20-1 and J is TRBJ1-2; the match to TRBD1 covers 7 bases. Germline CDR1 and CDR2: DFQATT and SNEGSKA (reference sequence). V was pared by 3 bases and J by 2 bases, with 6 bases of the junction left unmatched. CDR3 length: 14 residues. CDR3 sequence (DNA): TGCAGTGCTAGTCCGGGACAGCTAAACTATGGCTACACCTTC. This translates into CSASPGQLNYGYTF.

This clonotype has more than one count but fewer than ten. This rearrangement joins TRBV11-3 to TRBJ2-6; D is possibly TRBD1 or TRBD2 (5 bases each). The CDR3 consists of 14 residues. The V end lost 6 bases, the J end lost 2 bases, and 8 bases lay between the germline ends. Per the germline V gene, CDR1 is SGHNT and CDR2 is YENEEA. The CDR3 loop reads CASRPGPGANVLTF. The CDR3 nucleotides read TGTGCCAGCAGGCCGGGACCTGGGGCCAACGTCCTGACTTTC. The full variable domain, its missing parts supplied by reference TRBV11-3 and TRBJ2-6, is EAGVVQSPRYKIIEKKQPVAFWCNPISGHNTLYWYLQNLGQGPELLIRYENEEAVDDSQLPKDRFSAERLKGVDSTLKIQPAELGDSAVYLCASRPGPGANVLTFGAGSRLTVL.

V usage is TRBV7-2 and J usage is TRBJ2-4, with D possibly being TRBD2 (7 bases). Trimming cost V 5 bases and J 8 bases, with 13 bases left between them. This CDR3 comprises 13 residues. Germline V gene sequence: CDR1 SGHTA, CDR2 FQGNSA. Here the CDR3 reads CASSLQGGDIQYF. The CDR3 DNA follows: TGTGCCAGCAGCCTACAGGGAGGGGACATTCAGTACTTC.

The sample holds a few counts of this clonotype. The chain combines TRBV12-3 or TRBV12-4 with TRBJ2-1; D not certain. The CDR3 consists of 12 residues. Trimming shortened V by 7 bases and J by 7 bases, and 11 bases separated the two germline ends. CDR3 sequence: CASTFMGNEQFF. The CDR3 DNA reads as TGTGCCAGCACCTTTATGGGTAATGAGCAGTTCTTC.

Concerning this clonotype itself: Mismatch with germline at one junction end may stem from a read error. CDR3 nucleotide sequence: TGCGCCAGCAGTGAGTCGTACTCCAAAACCTCCAACAATGAGCAGTTCTTC. As protein: CASSESYSKTSNNEQFF. The chain combines TRBV10-1 with TRBJ2-1, with D unresolved. Germline CDR1 reads WNHNN; CDR2 reads SYGVQD (reference sequence). This CDR3 comprises 17 residues.

The CDR3 is CASSPRAGGVLGNEQFF. The CDR3 DNA sequence: TGTGCCAGCAGCCCTCGGGCGGGAGGAGTATTGGGCAATGAGCAGTTCTTC. The V gene is TRBV7-3, the J gene TRBJ2-1; 8 positions agree with TRBD2. V was pared by 5 bases and J by 6 bases, with 15 bases of the junction left unmatched. Germline V lookup: CDR1 SGHTA, CDR2 FQGTGA. This CDR3 is built from 17 residues.

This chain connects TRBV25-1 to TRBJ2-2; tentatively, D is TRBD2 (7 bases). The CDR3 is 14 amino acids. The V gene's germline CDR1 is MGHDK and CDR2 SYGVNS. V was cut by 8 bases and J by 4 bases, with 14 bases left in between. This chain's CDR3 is CASVRGGGTGELFF. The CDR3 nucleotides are TGTGCCAGCGTCCGAGGGGGGGGCACCGGGGAGCTGTTTTTT.

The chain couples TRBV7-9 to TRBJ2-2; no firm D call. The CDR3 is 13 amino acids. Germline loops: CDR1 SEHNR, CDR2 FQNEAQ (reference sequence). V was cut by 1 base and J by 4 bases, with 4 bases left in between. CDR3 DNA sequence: TGTGCCAGCAGCTTAGAGTTCACCGGGGAGCTGTTTTTT. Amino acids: CASSLEFTGELFF.

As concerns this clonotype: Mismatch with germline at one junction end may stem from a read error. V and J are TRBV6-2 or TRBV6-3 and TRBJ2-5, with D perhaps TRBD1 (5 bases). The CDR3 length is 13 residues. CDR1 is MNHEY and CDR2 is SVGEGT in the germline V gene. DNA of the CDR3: TGTGCCAGCACCCAAGGGGCGAGAGAGACCAAGTACTTC. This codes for CASTQGARETKYF.

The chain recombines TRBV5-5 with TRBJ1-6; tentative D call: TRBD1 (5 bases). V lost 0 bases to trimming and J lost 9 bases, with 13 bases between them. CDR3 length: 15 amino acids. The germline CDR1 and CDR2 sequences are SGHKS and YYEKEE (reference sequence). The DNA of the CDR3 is TGTGCCAGCAGCTTGGAGGCAGGGTTTGCTTCACCCCTCCACTTT. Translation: CASSLEAGFASPLHF. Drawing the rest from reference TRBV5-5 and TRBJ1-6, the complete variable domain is DAGVTQSPTHLIKTRGQQVTLRCSPISGHKSVSWYQQVLGQGPQFIFQYYEKEERGRGNFPDRFSARQFPNYSSELNVNALLLGDSALYLCASSLEAGFASPLHFGNGTRLTVT.

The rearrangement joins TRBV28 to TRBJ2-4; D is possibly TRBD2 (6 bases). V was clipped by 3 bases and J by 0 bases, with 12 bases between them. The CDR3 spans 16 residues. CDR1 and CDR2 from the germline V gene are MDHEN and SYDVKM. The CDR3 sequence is CASSFRDWKAKNIQYF. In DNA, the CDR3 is TGTGCCAGCAGTTTCCGGGACTGGAAAGCCAAAAACATTCAGTACTTC.

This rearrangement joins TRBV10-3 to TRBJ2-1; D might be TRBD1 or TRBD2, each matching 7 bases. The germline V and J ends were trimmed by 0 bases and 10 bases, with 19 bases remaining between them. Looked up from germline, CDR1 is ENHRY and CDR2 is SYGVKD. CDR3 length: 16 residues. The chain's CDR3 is CAISESRTGGGREQFF. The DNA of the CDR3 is TGTGCCATCAGTGAGTCTCGGACAGGCGGGGGTAGGGAGCAGTTCTTC.

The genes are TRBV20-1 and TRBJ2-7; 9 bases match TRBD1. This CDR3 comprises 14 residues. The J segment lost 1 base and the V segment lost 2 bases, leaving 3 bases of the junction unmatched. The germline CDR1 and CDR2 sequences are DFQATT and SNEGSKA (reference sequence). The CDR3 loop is CSARLDRGSYEQYF. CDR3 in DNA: TGCAGTGCTAGATTGGACAGGGGTTCCTACGAGCAGTACTTC.

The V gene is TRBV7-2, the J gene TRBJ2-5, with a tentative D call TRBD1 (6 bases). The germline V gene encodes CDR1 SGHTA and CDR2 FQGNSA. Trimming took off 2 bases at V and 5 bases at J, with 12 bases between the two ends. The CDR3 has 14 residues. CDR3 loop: CASSLSSQGETQYF. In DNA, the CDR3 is TGTGCCAGCAGCTTAAGCAGCCAGGGGGAGACCCAGTACTTC.